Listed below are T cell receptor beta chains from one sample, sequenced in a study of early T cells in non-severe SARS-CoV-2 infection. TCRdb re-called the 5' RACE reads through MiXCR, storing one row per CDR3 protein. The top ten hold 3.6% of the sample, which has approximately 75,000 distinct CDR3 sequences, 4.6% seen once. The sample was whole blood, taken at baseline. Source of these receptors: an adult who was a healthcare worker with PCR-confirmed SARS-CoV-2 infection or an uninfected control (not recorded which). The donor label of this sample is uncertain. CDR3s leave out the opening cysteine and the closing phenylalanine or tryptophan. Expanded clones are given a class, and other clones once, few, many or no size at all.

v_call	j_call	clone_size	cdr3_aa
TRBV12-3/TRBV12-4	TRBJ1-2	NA	ASSLVGTAFYGYT
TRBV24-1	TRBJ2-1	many	ATSTALERGSSYNEQF
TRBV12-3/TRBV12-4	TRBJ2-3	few	ASSLIQRSTDTQY
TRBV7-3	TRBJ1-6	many	ASSEDRNSPLH
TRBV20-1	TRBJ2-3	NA	SASKITDTQY
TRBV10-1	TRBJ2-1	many	ASSDRAYNEQF
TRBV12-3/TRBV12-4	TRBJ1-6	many	ASSLRQNSPLH
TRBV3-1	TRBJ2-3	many	ASSQGTDTQY
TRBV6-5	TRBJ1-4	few	ASSLQGIREKLF
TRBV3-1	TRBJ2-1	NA	ASSTAGLARNEQF
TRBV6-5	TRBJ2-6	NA	ASSYAGANVLT
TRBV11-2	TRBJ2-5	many	ASSIPGTGVKTQY
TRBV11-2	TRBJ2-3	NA	ASSSGSYTDTQY
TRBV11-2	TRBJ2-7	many	ASSLDRGTDSYEQY
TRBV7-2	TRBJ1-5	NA	ASSSYINQPQH
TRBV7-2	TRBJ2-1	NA	ASRLTSGEVEQF
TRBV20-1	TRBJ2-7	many	SARGSNFSYEQY
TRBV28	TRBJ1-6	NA	ASGRYNSPLH
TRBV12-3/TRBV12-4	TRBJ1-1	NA	ASSFGVSWNTEAF
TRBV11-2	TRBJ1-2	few	ASSVLQGEGYGYT
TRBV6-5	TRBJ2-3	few	ASSYSRPLLSTQY
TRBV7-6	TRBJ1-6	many	ASSTGRVGSPLH
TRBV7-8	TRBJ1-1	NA	ASSLEASEVNTEAF
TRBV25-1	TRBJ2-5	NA	ASSEVGGKTTQY
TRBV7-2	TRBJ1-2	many	ASSPDREVGYT
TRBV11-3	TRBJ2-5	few	ASSLAAGLQETQY
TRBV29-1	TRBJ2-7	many	SVFGAGGEQY
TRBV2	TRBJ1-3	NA	ASMRGGPENTIY
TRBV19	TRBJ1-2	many	ASSMGTDPSPTGYT
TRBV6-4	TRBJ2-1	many	ASSASGGSGNEQF
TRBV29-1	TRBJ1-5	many	SVGGNSNQPQH
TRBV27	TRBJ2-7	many	ASSFRRTGGYEQY
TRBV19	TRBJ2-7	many	ASSTRDGSYEQY
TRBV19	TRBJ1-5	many	ASSLVAAYQPQH